This T cell receptor beta chain was identified during a study of OX40 agonist ivuxolimab in advanced cancers. Study-level information: Each dose-escalation patient presented with hepatocellular carcinoma, melanoma, renal cell or head and neck cancer. Partial response was recorded in three patients: one hepatocellular carcinoma and two cutaneous melanoma cases. Broader study findings: Low clonal expansion, among the lowest seen, marked partial responders at 0.1-3.0 mg/kg.

Sequenced by immunoSEQ multiplex PCR; TCRdb stores in-frame clones only, minus some. The repertoire holds approximately 89,000 clones, with around 88% as singletons. As concerns this clone: Its antigen remains unknown.

V shed 4 bases, J shed 5 bases, and the junction held 4 bases outside the gene matches. The CDR3 contains 16 residues. CDR1 and CDR2 (germline): SGHNT, YYREEE (reference sequence). The study sampled blood at baseline, cycle 4 day 1, and cycle 7 day 1. The sequences come from CD4+ or CD8+ T cells sorted from blood, collected in a trial of the OX40 agonist ivuxolimab. This receptor was identified in an adult with an advanced solid tumor such as melanoma, head and neck, liver or kidney cancer. The chain has TRBV5-4 and TRBJ2-2, with 14 positions matching TRBD2. In DNA form, the CDR3 reads TGTGCCAGCAGCCAGGGACTAGCGGGGGTAACCGGGGAGCTGTTTTTT. Translating it yields CASSQGLAGVTGELFF. Combining the CDR3 with reference TRBV5-4 and TRBJ2-2 gives the whole variable domain ETGVTQSPTHLIKTRGQQVTLRCSSQSGHNTVSWYQQALGQGPQFIFQYYREEENGRGNFPPRFSGLQFPNYSSELNVNALELDDSALYLCASSQGLAGVTGELFFGEGSRLTVL.